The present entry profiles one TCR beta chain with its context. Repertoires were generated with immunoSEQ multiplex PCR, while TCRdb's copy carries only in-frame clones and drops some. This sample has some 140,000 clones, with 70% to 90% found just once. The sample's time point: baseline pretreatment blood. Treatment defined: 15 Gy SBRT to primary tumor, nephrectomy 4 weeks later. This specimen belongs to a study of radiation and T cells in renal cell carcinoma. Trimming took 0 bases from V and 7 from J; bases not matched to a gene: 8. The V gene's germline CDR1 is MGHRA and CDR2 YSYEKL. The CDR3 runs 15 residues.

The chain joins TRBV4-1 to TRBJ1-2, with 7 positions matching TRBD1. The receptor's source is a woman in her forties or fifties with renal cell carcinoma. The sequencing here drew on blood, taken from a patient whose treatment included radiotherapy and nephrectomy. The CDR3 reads CASSQETGKESGYTF. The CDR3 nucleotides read TGCGCCAGCAGCCAAGAGACAGGGAAGGAGAGTGGCTACACCTTC.